These T cell receptor beta chains were read from a single sample in a study of blood T cells in healthy people across ages. TCRdb processed the 5' RACE reads anew with MiXCR; each CDR3 protein has one entry. This table has about 1,500,000 distinct CDR3 sequences, approximately 28% appearing once. The sample was blood. Receptor source: a woman aged 30 to 39 in good health. Both conserved end residues are part of each CDR3. Each record gives: V gene, J gene, CDR3 protein.

TRBV6-6	TRBJ2-7	CASRGNGRAGDEQYF
TRBV6-6	TRBJ2-6	CASSRTGTGANVLTF
TRBV18	TRBJ1-3	CASSPSPRTGNTIYF
TRBV7-9	TRBJ1-2	CASSFATATRGYTF
TRBV5-1	TRBJ2-1	CASSLIAAGGYNEQFF
TRBV4-3	TRBJ2-3	CASSQDVGLAGGTDTQYF
TRBV27	TRBJ2-7	CASRNQGESFYEQYF
TRBV7-6	TRBJ2-1	CASSLASVDLDRLYNEQFF
TRBV5-1	TRBJ2-3	CASSLGTSGFPDTQYF
TRBV5-1	TRBJ2-1	CASSWGANNEQFF
TRBV4-3	TRBJ2-3	CASSQQRHTDTQYF
TRBV5-5	TRBJ2-5	CASSHPGAWCQETQYF
TRBV6-2/TRBV6-3	TRBJ2-7	CASTLTPSGFYEQYF
TRBV4-1	TRBJ2-7	CASSQELAGLGRYEQYF
TRBV7-2	TRBJ1-2	CASSLLMEYGHTF
TRBV6-5	TRBJ2-1	CASSSPRIAGGREQFF
TRBV20-1	TRBJ2-3	CSASWTIGLRGDTQYF
TRBV29-1	TRBJ1-1	CSVGQGFMNTEAFF
TRBV7-6	TRBJ2-5	CASSLGGPRDREETQYF
TRBV7-9	TRBJ2-7	CASSKTSPNLGYEQYF
TRBV24-1	TRBJ1-4	CATSDFQAGREKLFF
TRBV28	TRBJ2-7	CASLGGLAGGLYEQYF
TRBV2	TRBJ2-1	CAGEGGLAGRNEQFF
TRBV27	TRBJ2-7	CASSLGAGGSYEQYF
TRBV6-1	TRBJ1-1	CASSGGRGTSAEAFF
TRBV7-2	TRBJ2-3	CASSLNWGTDAQYF
TRBV10-3	TRBJ2-3	CAISESKGTGGTDTQYF
TRBV20-1	TRBJ1-2	CSARDRRGPGGYTF
TRBV16	TRBJ1-1	CASSRVQGGFTEAFF